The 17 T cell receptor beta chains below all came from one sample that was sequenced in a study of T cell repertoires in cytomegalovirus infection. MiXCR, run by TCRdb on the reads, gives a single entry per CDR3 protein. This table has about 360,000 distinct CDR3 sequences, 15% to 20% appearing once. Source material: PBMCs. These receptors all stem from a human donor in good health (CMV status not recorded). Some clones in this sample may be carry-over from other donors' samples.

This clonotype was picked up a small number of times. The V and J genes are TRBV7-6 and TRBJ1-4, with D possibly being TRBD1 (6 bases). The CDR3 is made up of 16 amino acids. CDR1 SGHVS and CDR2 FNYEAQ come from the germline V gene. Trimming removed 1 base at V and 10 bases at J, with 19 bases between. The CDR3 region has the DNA TGTGCCAGCAGCTTAGATCGGGGGCCGGTGTCAAGAAAACTGTTTTTT. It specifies CASSLDRGPVSRKLFF.

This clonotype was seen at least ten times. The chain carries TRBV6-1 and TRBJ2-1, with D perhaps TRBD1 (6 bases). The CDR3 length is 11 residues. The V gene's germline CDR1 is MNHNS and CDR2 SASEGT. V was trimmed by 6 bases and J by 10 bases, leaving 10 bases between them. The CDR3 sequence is CASRAGGEQFF. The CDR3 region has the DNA TGTGCCAGCAGGGCTGGGGGCGAGCAGTTCTTC.

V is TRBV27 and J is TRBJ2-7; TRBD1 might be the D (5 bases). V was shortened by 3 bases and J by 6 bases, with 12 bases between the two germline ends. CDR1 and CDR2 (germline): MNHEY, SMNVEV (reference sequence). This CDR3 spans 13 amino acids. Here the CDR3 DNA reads TGTGCCAGCAGTTTCAGGACACCGGCCGAGCAGTACTTC. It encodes CASSFRTPAEQYF.

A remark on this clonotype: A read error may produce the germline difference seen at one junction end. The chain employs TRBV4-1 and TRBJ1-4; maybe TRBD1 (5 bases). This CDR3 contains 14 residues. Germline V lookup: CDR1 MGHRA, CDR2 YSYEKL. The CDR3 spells CASTQFEGKERLFF. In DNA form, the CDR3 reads TGTGCCAGCACCCAGTTTGAGGGGAAGGAAAGACTGTTTTTT.

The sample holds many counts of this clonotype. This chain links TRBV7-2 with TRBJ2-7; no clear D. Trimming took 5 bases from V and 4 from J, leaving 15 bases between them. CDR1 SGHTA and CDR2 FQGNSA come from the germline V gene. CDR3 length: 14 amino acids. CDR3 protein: CASSPVLSGYEQYF. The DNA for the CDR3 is TGTGCCAGCAGCCCTGTCCTGAGTGGGTACGAGCAGTACTTC. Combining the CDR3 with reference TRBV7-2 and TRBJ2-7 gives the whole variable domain GAGVSQSPSNKVTEKGKDVELRCDPISGHTALYWYRQSLGQGLEFLIYFQGNSAPDKSGLPSDRFSAERTGGSVSTLTIQRTQQEDSAVYLCASSPVLSGYEQYFGPGTRLTVT.

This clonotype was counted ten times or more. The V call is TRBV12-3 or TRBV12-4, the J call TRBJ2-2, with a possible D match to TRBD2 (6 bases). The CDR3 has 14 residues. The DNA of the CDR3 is TGTGCATTATCCTCCACTCGGGGGTCCGGGGAGCTGTTTTTT. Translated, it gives CALSSTRGSGELFF.

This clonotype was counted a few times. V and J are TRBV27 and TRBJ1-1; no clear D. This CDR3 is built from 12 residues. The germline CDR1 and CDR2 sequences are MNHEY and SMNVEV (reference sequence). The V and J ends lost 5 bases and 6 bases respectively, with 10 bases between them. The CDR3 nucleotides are TGTGCCAGCAGTCCCTCCGGGGCTGAAGCTTTCTTT. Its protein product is CASSPSGAEAFF.

Here the CDR3 reads CASRNSYRGTGNTIYF. As DNA, the CDR3 is TGTGCCAGCAGGAATTCATACAGGGGGACTGGAAACACCATATATTTT. This chain uses TRBV28 with TRBJ1-3, with TRBD1 identical over 8 bases. There are 16 residues in the CDR3. V gave up 6 bases and J gave up 2 bases; unmatched junction bases: 9. Per the germline V gene, CDR1 is MDHEN and CDR2 is SYDVKM. Drawing the rest from reference TRBV28 and TRBJ1-3, the complete variable domain is DVKVTQSSRYLVKRTGEKVFLECVQDMDHENMFWYRQDPGLGLRLIYFSYDVKMKEKGDIPEGYSVSREKKERFSLILESASTNQTSMYLCASRNSYRGTGNTIYFGEGSWLTVV.

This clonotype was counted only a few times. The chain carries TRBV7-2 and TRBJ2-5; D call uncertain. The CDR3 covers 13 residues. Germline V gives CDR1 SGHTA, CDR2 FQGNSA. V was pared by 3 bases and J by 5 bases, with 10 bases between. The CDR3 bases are TGTGCCAGCAGCTTTCAGGTCCGGGAGACCCAGTACTTC. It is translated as CASSFQVRETQYF.

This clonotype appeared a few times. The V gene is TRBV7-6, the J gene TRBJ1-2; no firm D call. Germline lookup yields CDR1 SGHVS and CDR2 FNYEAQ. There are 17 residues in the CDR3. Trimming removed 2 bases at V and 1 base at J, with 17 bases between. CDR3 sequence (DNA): TGTGCCAGCAGCTTAAGTGTGAGCCCTCAGCATAACTATGGCTACACCTTC. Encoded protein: CASSLSVSPQHNYGYTF.

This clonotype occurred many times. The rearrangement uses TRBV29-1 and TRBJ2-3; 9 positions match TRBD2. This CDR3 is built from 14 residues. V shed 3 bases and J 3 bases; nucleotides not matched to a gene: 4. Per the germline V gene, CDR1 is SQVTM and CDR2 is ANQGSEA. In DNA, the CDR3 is TGCAGCGTTGAGGCGGGAGGGCCGACAGATACGCAGTATTTT. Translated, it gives CSVEAGGPTDTQYF.

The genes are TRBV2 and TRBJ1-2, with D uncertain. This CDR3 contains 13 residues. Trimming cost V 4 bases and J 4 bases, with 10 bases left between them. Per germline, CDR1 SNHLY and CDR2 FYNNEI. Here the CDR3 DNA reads TGTGCCAGCAGTGGGGTAGGCAGCTATGGCTACACCTTC. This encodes CASSGVGSYGYTF.

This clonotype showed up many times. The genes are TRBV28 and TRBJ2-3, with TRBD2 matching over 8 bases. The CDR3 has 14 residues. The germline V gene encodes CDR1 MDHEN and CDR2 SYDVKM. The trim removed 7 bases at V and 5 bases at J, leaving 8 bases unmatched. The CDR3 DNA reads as TGTGCCAGCAACTCGGGAGGGGAGGGAGATACGCAGTATTTT. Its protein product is CASNSGGEGDTQYF.

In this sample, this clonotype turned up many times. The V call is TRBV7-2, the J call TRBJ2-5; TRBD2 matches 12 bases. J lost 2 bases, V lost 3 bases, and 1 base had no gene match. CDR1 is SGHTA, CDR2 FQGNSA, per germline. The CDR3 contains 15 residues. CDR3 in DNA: TGTGCCAGCAGCTTTGGACTAGCGGGACAAGAGACCCAGTACTTC. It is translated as CASSFGLAGQETQYF.

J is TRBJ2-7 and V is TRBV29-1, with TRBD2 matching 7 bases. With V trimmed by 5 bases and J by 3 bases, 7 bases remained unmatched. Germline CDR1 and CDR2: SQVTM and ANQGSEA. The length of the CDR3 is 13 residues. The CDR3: CSVIREGLYEQYF. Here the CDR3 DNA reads TGCAGCGTTATTAGGGAGGGCCTCTACGAGCAGTACTTC.

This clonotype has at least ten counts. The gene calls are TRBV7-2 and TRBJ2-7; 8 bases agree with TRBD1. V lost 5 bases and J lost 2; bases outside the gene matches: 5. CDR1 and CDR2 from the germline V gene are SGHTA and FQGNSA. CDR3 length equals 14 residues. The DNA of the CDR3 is TGTGCCAGCAGCGTCGTCAGGGGGCCCTACGAGCAGTACTTC. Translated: CASSVVRGPYEQYF.

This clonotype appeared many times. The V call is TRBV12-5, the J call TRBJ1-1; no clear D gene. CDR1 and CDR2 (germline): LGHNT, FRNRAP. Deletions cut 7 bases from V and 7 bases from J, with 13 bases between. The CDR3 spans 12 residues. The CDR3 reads CASAEGGLEAFF. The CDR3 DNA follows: TGTGCTAGTGCCGAGGGCGGACTTGAAGCTTTCTTT.